This T cell receptor beta chain was identified during a study of blood T cell repertoires in COVID-19. Study-wide background: Donors in Cohort 3 counted as recovered after two negative PCRs, clearance, or symptom resolution.

Trimming left V 1 base short and J 4 bases short, with 16 bases between. CDR3 length: 15 amino acids. Looked up from germline, CDR1 is GTSNPN and CDR2 is SVGIG (reference sequence). Original processing methods: The authors estimated nucleated cell counts from reference gene primer amplification. The repertoire was sequenced with immunoSEQ multiplex PCR; TCRdb's copy has only in-frame clones and lacks some. V and J calls and clone size are given by that table; D and trimming were obtained from the DNA. Here the sample spans some 200,000 clones, roughly nine tenths being singletons. Recruits, aged roughly 18 to 95 years, lived in about two dozen US areas. Participants' own reports of clinical history determined their cohort assignment.

The TCR was taken from a woman between 45 and 65 years old in a cohort exposed to, infected with or recovered from COVID-19 (not recorded which). The V gene is TRBV30, the J gene TRBJ1-2, with a tentative D call TRBD1 (6 bases). The sequenced material came from PBMCs or T cells enriched from blood (not recorded which). CDR3 nucleotides: TGTGCCTGGAGTGGACCCAAGAGGGGGATCTATGGCTACACCTTC. Protein sequence: CAWSGPKRGIYGYTF.